These T cell receptor beta chains were read from a single sample in a study of T cells in Graves' hyperthyroidism and ophthalmopathy. TCRdb re-derived calls from the multiplex PCR reads in MiXCR, one entry per CDR3 protein. The sample records around 300,000 distinct CDR3 sequences, around 14% being singletons. What was sequenced was blood. These receptors all come from a woman in her 30s with Graves' hyperthyroidism. Both conserved end residues are part of each CDR3. D genes are given only for firm matches. Not every row has a clone size; where given, it reads once, few, many or a size class.

v_gene	j_gene	d_gene	abundance	CDR3aa	CDR3nt
TRBV27	TRBJ2-6	NA	NA	CASMWKSGANVLTF	TGTGCCAGCATGTGGAAGTCTGGGGCCAACGTCCTGACTTTC
TRBV15	TRBJ2-6	NA	few	CATTDNRISGANVLTF	TGTGCCACCACCGACAACAGGATCTCTGGGGCCAACGTCCTGACTTTC
TRBV20-1	TRBJ2-7	NA	few	CSASEPGTSLSQQYF	TGCAGTGCTAGCGAACCAGGGACCAGCCTGTCCCAGCAGTACTTC
TRBV6-2/TRBV6-3	TRBJ2-1	NA	few	CASADNEQFF	TGTGCCAGCGCTGACAATGAGCAGTTCTTC
TRBV28	TRBJ2-1	TRBD1	many	CASGTGGYNEQFF	TGTGCCAGCGGAACAGGGGGCTACAATGAGCAGTTCTTC
TRBV28	TRBJ2-3	NA	many	CASSSPTTDTQYF	TGTGCCAGCAGTTCGCCGACCACAGATACGCAGTATTTT
TRBV20-1	TRBJ1-1	TRBD1	few	CSAGDTGQGGTEAFF	TGCAGTGCTGGAGATACGGGACAGGGAGGCACTGAAGCTTTCTTT
TRBV9	TRBJ1-2	TRBD1	many	CASSVGTGGVIGGYTF	TGTGCCAGCAGCGTTGGGACAGGGGGCGTCATCGGTGGCTACACCTTC
TRBV6-2/TRBV6-3	TRBJ2-1	NA	many	CASSGTAESYNEQFF	TGTGCCAGCAGTGGGACGGCGGAGTCCTACAATGAGCAGTTCTTC
TRBV20-1	TRBJ1-2	TRBD1	NA	CSARTGGNYGYTF	TGCAGTGCTAGGACAGGGGGGAACTATGGCTACACCTTC
TRBV2	TRBJ2-7	TRBD1	many	CASMEDRGRYEQYF	TGTGCCAGCATGGAGGACAGGGGGCGATACGAGCAGTACTTC
TRBV5-1	TRBJ1-1	TRBD1	NA	CASSSTRGGEGWNTEAFF	TGCGCCAGCAGCTCGACCAGGGGGGGTGAGGGGTGGAACACTGAAGCTTTCTTT
TRBV3-1	TRBJ2-2	NA	many	CASTKDFRTGELFF	TGTGCCTCCACCAAGGACTTTCGCACCGGGGAGCTGTTTTTT
TRBV20-1	TRBJ2-1	TRBD2	many	CSASSLAGSNEQFF	TGCAGTGCTAGCTCTCTAGCGGGGAGCAATGAGCAGTTCTTC
TRBV7-6	TRBJ2-3	TRBD2	few	CASSHRLAGVADTQYF	TGTGCCAGCAGCCACAGACTAGCGGGAGTTGCAGATACGCAGTATTTT
TRBV5-6	TRBJ2-7	NA	many	CASSFQQGTSYEQYF	TGTGCCAGCAGCTTCCAACAGGGCACGTCCTACGAGCAGTACTTC
TRBV7-6	TRBJ2-3	TRBD2	NA	CASSSHNGGGADTQYF	TGTGCCAGCAGCTCTCATAACGGCGGGGGAGCAGATACGCAGTATTTT
TRBV28	TRBJ2-2	TRBD1	many	CASSSSGTGVIGELFF	TGTGCCAGCAGTTCGTCCGGGACAGGAGTGATCGGGGAGCTGTTTTTT
TRBV11-2	TRBJ2-3	TRBD2	many	CASSLASGSSTDTQYF	TGTGCCAGCAGCTTAGCTAGCGGGAGTAGCACAGATACGCAGTATTTT
TRBV4-1	TRBJ1-1	NA	NA	CASSQMAKLNTEAFF	TGCGCCAGCAGCCAAATGGCGAAACTGAACACTGAAGCTTTCTTT
TRBV20-1	TRBJ2-1	TRBD2	many	CSAKVGLGYNEQFF	TGCAGTGCTAAAGTGGGACTAGGATACAATGAGCAGTTCTTC
TRBV24-1	TRBJ2-7	NA	NA	CATGHRDEQYF	TGTGCCACCGGTCACAGGGACGAGCAGTACTTC